The clone carrying this TCR beta chain was picked up one time. What it recognizes is unknown. The data belong to a study of graft-versus-host responses after intestinal transplantation. Study information: For around 3 years after anti-thymocyte globulin induction, all recipients took tacrolimus and steroids.

Regarding the study as a whole: Early post-transplant falls in HvG clones accompanied the peak levels of circulating GvH clones.

The assay was immunoSEQ multiplex PCR, and TCRdb's table has in-frame clones only and misses some. The sample consists of about 120,000 clones, roughly nine tenths of them appearing once. The CDR3 has 13 residues. V gave up 3 bases and J gave up 9 bases; unmatched junction bases: 5. Germline values: CDR1 SGHVS, CDR2 FQNEAQ. The rearrangement links TRBV7-8 to TRBJ1-2, with 9 bases identical to TRBD1. This sequence originates from a human donor who received an intestinal transplant. The input for sequencing was unstimulated CD4+ T cells sorted from spleen or lymph node cells, taken before intestinal transplant. CDR3 bases: TGTGCCAGCAGCTTTCCGGGACAGGGAAGCTACACCTTC. Translated: CASSFPGQGSYTF.